The T cell receptor (beta chain) described here comes from a study of T cell responses to AZD1222 COVID-19 vaccine. Whole-study findings and limits: Just five to seven AZD1222 recipients tested seropositive at baseline. The CD4 TCRs associated with vaccination extended across spike and predominated at 160-218 and 743-854.

Sequencing used immunoSEQ multiplex PCR; TCRdb keeps in-frame clones, though not all of them. This repertoire shows 150,000 to 200,000 clones, around 88% found once; its top ten account for around 10%. Doses given second, at about 4 or about 12 weeks, were pooled. Trimming pared 0 bases from V and 0 bases from J, leaving 9 bases between. The germline gives CDR1 MNHEY, CDR2 SMNVEV (reference sequence). The CDR3 has 16 residues. As to this clone: Its specificity is unknown.

The rearrangement links TRBV27 to TRBJ2-1; D remains unclear. This sample comprised peripheral blood, obtained 28 days after the second AZD1222 dose. This sequence was found in an adult who received the AZD1222 COVID-19 vaccine. The CDR3: CASSLSTVSSYNEQFF. In DNA form, the CDR3 reads TGTGCCAGCAGTTTATCCACGGTGAGCTCCTACAATGAGCAGTTCTTC.